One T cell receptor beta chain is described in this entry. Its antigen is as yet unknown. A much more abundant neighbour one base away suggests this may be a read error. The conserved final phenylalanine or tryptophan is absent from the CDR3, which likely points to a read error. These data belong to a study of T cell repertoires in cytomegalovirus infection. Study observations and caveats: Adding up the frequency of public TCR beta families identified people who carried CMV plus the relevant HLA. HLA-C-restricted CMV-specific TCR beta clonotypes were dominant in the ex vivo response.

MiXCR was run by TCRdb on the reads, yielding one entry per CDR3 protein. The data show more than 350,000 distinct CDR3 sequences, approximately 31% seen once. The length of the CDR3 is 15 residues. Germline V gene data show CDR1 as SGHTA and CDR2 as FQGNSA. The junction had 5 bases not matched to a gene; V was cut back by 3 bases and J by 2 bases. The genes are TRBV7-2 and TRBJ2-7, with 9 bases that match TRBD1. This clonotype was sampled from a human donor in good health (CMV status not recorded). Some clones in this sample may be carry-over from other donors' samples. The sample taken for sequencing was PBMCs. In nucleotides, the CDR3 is TGTGCCAGCAGCTTGGGACAGGGTGGACCCTACGAGCAGTACCTC. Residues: CASSLGQGGPYEQYL.